Listed below are T cell receptor beta chains from one sample, sequenced in a study of shared clonotypes between healthy human individuals. Profiling relied on immunoSEQ multiplex PCR, and the TCRdb table lists in-frame clones only, not all of them. This table holds some 2,000,000 clones, 85% to 95% found once. The material sequenced was naive CD4+ T cells sorted from blood. The receptor source for this set is a man aged 18 to 30 in good health. Each CDR3 is given with its conserved first and last residue. A D gene is named only where the DNA matches it firmly. Not all rows give a size; the values are once, few, many and, for expanded clones, a class.

TRBJ2-5 | NA | 14 | NA | TRBV7-2 | CASSQGLLPETQYF | TGTGCCAGCAGCCAGGGACTCCTGCCAGAGACCCAGTACTTC
TRBJ2-7 | NA | 15 | TRBD2 | TRBV2 | CASSGPSGGNGEQYF | TGTGCCAGCAGTGGGCCTAGCGGGGGGAATGGAGAGCAGTACTTC
TRBJ1-5 | NA | 17 | TRBD1 | TRBV28 | CASSSSLGQGFNQPQHF | TGTGCCAGCAGTTCGTCGTTGGGACAGGGATTCAATCAGCCCCAGCATTTT
TRBJ1-1 | few | 13 | TRBD1 | TRBV9 | CASSPKDRAKAFF | TGTGCCAGCAGCCCCAAGGACAGGGCAAAAGCTTTCTTT
TRBJ2-1 | once | 15 | TRBD2 | TRBV5-1 | CASSLAGGNYNEQFF | TGCGCCAGCAGCTTAGCGGGAGGGAACTACAATGAGCAGTTCTTC
TRBJ1-5 | NA | 15 | NA | TRBV4-1 | CASSQGDTFNQPQHF | TGCGCCAGCAGCCAAGGTGACACGTTCAATCAGCCCCAGCATTTT
TRBJ2-1 | NA | 13 | NA | TRBV7-2 | CASSFETYNEQFF | TGTGCCAGCAGCTTTGAAACTTACAATGAGCAGTTCTTC
TRBJ2-2 | once | 14 | NA | TRBV5-1 | CASLIGVGTGELFF | TGCGCCAGCTTGATAGGGGTAGGCACCGGGGAGCTGTTTTTT
TRBJ1-3 | NA | 15 | NA | TRBV7-9 | CASSLTGLSGNTIYF | TGTGCCAGCAGCTTAACAGGCCTCTCTGGAAACACCATATATTTT
TRBJ1-2 | NA | 14 | TRBD1 | TRBV19 | CASRDRGRSYGYTF | TGTGCCAGTAGGGACAGGGGTCGGAGCTATGGCTACACCTTC
TRBJ2-7 | once | 15 | TRBD2 | TRBV10-2 | CASSDPSGSFYEQYF | TGCGCCAGCAGCGACCCTAGCGGGAGTTTCTACGAGCAGTACTTC
TRBJ2-7 | NA | 14 | TRBD1 | TRBV25-1 | CASSEPGTVYEQYF | TGTGCCAGCAGTGAACCCGGGACAGTCTACGAGCAGTACTTC
TRBJ1-2 | NA | 14 | TRBD1 | TRBV7-9 | CASSLAQGADGYTF | TGTGCCAGCAGCTTGGCCCAGGGGGCAGATGGCTACACCTTC
TRBJ2-7 | NA | 13 | NA | TRBV10-2 | CASSVKNSYEQYF | TGCGCCAGCAGTGTAAAAAACTCCTACGAGCAGTACTTC
TRBJ1-1 | NA | 15 | NA | TRBV27 | CASSLSRYLDTEAFF | TGTGCCAGCAGTTTATCTCGGTATTTGGACACTGAAGCTTTCTTT
TRBJ1-5 | NA | 13 | NA | TRBV10-2 | CASSEQGMQPQHF | TGCGCCAGCAGTGAGCAGGGAATGCAGCCCCAGCATTTT
TRBJ1-2 | once | 13 | NA | TRBV28 | CASSLVSHYGYTF | TGTGCCAGCAGTTTGGTTTCCCACTATGGCTACACCTTC
TRBJ2-5 | NA | 16 | TRBD2 | TRBV5-4 | CASSPGSAGGVETQYF | TGTGCCAGCAGCCCTGGTTCGGCGGGAGGGGTAGAGACCCAGTACTTC
TRBJ2-3 | NA | 12 | TRBD2 | TRBV29-1 | CSVGRGSDTQYF | TGCAGCGTTGGGCGGGGGTCAGATACGCAGTATTTT
TRBJ2-7 | NA | 13 | NA | TRBV10-2 | CASRVQGTSEQYF | TGCGCCAGCAGGGTACAGGGTACCTCCGAGCAGTACTTC
TRBJ1-2 | NA | 15 | TRBD1 | TRBV2 | CASSETRTGTNGYTF | TGTGCCAGCAGTGAAACGAGGACAGGGACCAACGGCTACACCTTC
TRBJ1-4 | NA | 13 | NA | TRBV7-6 | CASSLSGKEKLFF | TGTGCCAGCAGCTTATCGGGGAAGGAAAAACTGTTTTTT
TRBJ2-1 | NA | 14 | TRBD2 | TRBV7-9 | CASSSMREGGEQFF | TGTGCCAGCAGCTCCATGAGGGAGGGTGGCGAGCAGTTCTTC
TRBJ1-4 | NA | 15 | NA | TRBV6-6 | CASSNRGHLGEKLFF | TGTGCCAGCAGTAACCGGGGGCATCTGGGGGAAAAACTGTTTTTT
TRBJ2-2 | NA | 16 | NA | TRBV7-7 | CASSLAQGPRGGELFF | TGTGCTAGCAGCCTAGCCCAGGGACCTAGGGGCGGGGAGCTGTTTTTT
TRBJ2-1 | NA | 13 | NA | TRBV11-2 | CASSKGSVSEQFF | TGTGCCAGCAGCAAAGGTAGCGTTTCTGAGCAGTTCTTC
TRBJ1-6 | NA | 18 | NA | TRBV4-1 | CASSQDRSRTALNSPLHF | TGCGCCAGCAGCCAAGATCGGTCGCGGACAGCCCTTAATTCACCCCTCCACTTT
TRBJ2-2 | NA | 16 | NA | TRBV9 | CASSVVPGVNTGELFF | TGTGCCAGCAGCGTAGTACCAGGGGTCAACACCGGGGAGCTGTTTTTT
TRBJ2-5 | NA | 14 | NA | TRBV5-1 | CASSLGRGQETQYF | TGCGCCAGCAGCTTGGGGAGGGGCCAAGAGACCCAGTACTTC
TRBJ2-7 | NA | 14 | NA | TRBV6-4 | CASGGDRRVYEQYF | TGTGCCAGCGGGGGGGACAGGCGGGTCTACGAGCAGTACTTC
TRBJ1-2 | NA | 15 | NA | TRBV28 | CASSLSRGAVYGYTF | TGTGCCAGCAGTTTATCGCGGGGGGCGGTCTATGGCTACACCTTC
TRBJ1-5 | NA | 14 | NA | TRBV6-6 | CASSYGDSNQPQHF | TGTGCCAGCAGTTACGGTGATAGCAATCAGCCCCAGCATTTT
TRBJ2-7 | NA | 15 | TRBD2 | TRBV5-1 | CASTKLAANSYEQYF | TGCGCCAGCACCAAACTAGCGGCAAACTCCTACGAGCAGTACTTC
TRBJ2-7 | NA | 16 | TRBD2 | TRBV7-2 | CASSQALGTSAYEQYF | TGTGCCAGCAGTCAAGCACTGGGGACTAGCGCCTACGAGCAGTACTTC
TRBJ2-5 | NA | 15 | NA | TRBV9 | CASSPQVGGAETQYF | TGTGCCAGCAGCCCGCAAGTGGGGGGCGCAGAGACCCAGTACTTC
TRBJ2-1 | NA | 16 | NA | TRBV5-4 | CASSMGLPGANNEQFF | TGTGCCAGCAGCATGGGACTCCCCGGGGCTAACAATGAGCAGTTCTTC
TRBJ2-3 | few | 12 | NA | TRBV10-3 | CAISEFTDTQYF | TGTGCCATCAGTGAGTTCACAGATACGCAGTATTTT
TRBJ2-5 | NA | 14 | TRBD2 | TRBV30 | CAWKKRGGQETQYF | TGTGCCTGGAAGAAGCGGGGGGGCCAAGAGACCCAGTACTTC
TRBJ2-7 | once | 12 | NA | TRBV5-1 | CASSLEGGEQYF | TGCGCCAGCAGCTTGGAAGGTGGCGAGCAGTACTTC
TRBJ2-5 | NA | 19 | NA | TRBV11-2 | CASSLNLPGPRGYQETQYF | TGTGCCAGCAGCTTGAATCTCCCGGGGCCCCGCGGGTACCAAGAGACCCAGTACTTC
TRBJ2-7 | NA | 18 | TRBD1 | TRBV5-4 | CASSPGTGFTIGANEQYF | TGTGCCAGCAGCCCCGGGACAGGGTTCACGATAGGGGCTAACGAGCAGTACTTC
TRBJ2-7 | NA | 14 | NA | TRBV5-1 | CASSLGDGSYEQYF | TGCGCCAGCAGCTTGGGGGACGGCTCCTACGAGCAGTACTTC
TRBJ1-6 | NA | 14 | TRBD1 | TRBV30 | CAWGTGGKPAPLHF | TGTGCCTGGGGGACAGGGGGAAAACCGGCACCCCTCCACTTT
TRBJ1-2 | NA | 14 | NA | TRBV18 | CASSPNPTNYGYTF | TGTGCCAGCTCACCGAACCCGACTAACTATGGCTACACCTTC